The T cell receptor beta chain described here comes from a study of cytomegalovirus exposure and HLA in healthy donors. Whole-study results and caveats: Several of the most significant clusters appeared, in a later analysis, to be linked to common viral pathogens. According to the study, roughly 160 TCR beta chains were cytomegalovirus-associated.

PCR amplification relied on 60 Vbeta primers (plus 13 Jbeta primers). Profiled with immunoSEQ multiplex PCR; TCRdb holds only in-frame clones, not every one. The table lists under 150,000 clones, approximately 77% of them singletons. CDR3 length: 16 amino acids. Germline-derived CDR1 and CDR2 are SGHRS and YFSETQ. V lost 0 bases to trimming and J lost 0 bases, with 10 bases between them. In the case of this clone: Its specificity is unknown.

The source is a woman in her 40s in good health and CMV-seronegative. Input material: PBMCs. The chain employs TRBV5-1 and TRBJ1-3; TRBD1 might be the D (6 bases). The CDR3 nucleotides are TGCGCCAGCAGCTTGGATGGGACACTCTCTGGAAACACCATATATTTT. Its translation: CASSLDGTLSGNTIYF. The full variable domain, completed using reference TRBV5-1 and TRBJ1-3, is KAGVTQTPRYLIKTRGQQVTLSCSPISGHRSVSWYQQTPGQGLQFLFEYFSETQRNKGNFPGRFSGRQFSNSRSEMNVSTLELGDSALYLCASSLDGTLSGNTIYFGEGSWLTVV.